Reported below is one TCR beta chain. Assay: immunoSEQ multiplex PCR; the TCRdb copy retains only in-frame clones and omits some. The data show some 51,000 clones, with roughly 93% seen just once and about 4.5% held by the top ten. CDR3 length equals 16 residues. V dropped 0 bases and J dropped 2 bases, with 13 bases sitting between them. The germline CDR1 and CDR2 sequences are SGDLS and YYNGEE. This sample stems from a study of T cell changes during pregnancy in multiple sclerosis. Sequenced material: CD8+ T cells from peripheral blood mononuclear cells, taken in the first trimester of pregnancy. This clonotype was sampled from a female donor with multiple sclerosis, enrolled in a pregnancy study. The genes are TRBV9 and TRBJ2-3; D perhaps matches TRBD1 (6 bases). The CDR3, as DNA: TGTGCCAGCAGCGTAGGGCAGGGGACATTCACAGATACGCAGTATTTT. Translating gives CASSVGQGTFTDTQYF.